The present entry profiles one T cell receptor (beta chain) with its context. TCRdb reanalysed the 5' RACE reads using MiXCR and keeps one entry per CDR3 protein. The sample holds about 810,000 distinct CDR3 sequences, 9% to 15% seen once. The CDR3 has 15 residues. The V gene lost 3 bases and the J gene lost 3 bases, with 12 bases spanning the gap. Germline lookup yields CDR1 MGHRA and CDR2 YSYEKL. The data originate from a study of identical twins. This sample also appeared in a second study, on yellow fever vaccine responses in identical twins.

The rearrangement joins TRBV4-1 to TRBJ1-3; D is unresolved. Sequencing used PBMCs. This TCR came from a woman younger than 30 in good health. The CDR3, as DNA: TGCGCCAGCAGCCAGATACTGGCGGATGGAAACACCATATATTTT. Translation: CASSQILADGNTIYF.